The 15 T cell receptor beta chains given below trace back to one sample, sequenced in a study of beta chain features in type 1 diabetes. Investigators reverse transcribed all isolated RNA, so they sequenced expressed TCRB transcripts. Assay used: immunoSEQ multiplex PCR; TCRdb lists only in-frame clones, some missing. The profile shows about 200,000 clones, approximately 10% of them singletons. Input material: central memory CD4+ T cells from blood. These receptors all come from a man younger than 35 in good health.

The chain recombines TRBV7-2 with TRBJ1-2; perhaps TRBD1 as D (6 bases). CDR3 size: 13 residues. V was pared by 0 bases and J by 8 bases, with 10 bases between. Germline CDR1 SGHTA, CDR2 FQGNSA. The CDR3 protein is CASSLAQGKGYTF. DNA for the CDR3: TGTGCCAGCAGCTTAGCCCAGGGGAAGGGCTACACCTTC.

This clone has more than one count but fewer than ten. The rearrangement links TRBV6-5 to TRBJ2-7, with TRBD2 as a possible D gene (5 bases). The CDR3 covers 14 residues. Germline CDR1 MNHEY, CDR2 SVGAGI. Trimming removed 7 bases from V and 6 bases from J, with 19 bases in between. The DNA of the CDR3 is TGTGCCAGCAAGGGCGGGCAAGGAGCAGGCGAGCAGTACTTC. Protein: CASKGGQGAGEQYF.

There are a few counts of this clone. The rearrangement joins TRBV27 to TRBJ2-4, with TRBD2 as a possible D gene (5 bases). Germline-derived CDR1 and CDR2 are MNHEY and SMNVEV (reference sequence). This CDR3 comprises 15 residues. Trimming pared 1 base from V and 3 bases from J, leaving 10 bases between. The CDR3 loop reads CASSLWESGKNIQYF. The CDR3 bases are TGTGCCAGCAGTTTATGGGAGAGCGGCAAAAACATTCAGTACTTC.

The CDR3 DNA reads TGCAGCGTTGAAAGTGTGACGGACGCAGATACGCAGTATTTT. It specifies CSVESVTDADTQYF. J is TRBJ2-3 and V is TRBV29-1; no clear D gene. The CDR3 is 14 amino acids. Germline lookup yields CDR1 SQVTM and CDR2 ANQGSEA. The ends were cut back, 2 bases at V and 4 bases at J, with 13 bases in the middle.

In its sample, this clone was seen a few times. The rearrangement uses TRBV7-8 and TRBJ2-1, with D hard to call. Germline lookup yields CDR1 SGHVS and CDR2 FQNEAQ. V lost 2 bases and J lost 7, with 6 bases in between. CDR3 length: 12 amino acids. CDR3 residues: CASSLKKNEQFF. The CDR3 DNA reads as TGTGCCAGCAGCTTAAAGAAGAATGAGCAGTTCTTC.

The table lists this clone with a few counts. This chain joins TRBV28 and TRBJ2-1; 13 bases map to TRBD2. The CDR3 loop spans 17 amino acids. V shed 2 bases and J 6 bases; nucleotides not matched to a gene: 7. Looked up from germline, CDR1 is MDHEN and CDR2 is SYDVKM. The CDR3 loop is CASSLGTSGIIGNEQFF. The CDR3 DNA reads TGTGCCAGCAGTTTAGGGACTAGCGGGATTATTGGCAATGAGCAGTTCTTC.

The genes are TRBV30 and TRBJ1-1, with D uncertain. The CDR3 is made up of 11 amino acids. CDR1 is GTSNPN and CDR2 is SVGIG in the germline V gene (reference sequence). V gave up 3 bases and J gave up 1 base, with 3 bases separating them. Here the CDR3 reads CAWRSNTEAFF. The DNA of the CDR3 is TGTGCCTGGAGGTCGAACACTGAAGCTTTCTTT.

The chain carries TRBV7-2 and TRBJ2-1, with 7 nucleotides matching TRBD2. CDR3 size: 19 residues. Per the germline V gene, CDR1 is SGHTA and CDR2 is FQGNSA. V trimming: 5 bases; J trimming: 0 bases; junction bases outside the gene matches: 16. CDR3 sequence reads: CASSTQFQTSLRSYNEQFF. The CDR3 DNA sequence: TGTGCCAGCAGCACGCAATTCCAGACTAGCTTACGCTCCTACAATGAGCAGTTCTTC. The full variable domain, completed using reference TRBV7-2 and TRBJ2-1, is GAGVSQSPSNKVTEKGKDVELRCDPISGHTALYWYRQSLGQGLEFLIYFQGNSAPDKSGLPSDRFSAERTGGSVSTLTIQRTQQEDSAVYLCASSTQFQTSLRSYNEQFFGPGTRLTVL.

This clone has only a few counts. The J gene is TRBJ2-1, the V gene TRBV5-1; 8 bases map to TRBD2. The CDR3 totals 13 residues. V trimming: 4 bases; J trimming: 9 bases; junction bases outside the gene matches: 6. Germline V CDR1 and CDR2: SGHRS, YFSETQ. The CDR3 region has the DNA TGCGCCAGCAGCATCCCTCGGGAGGGTGAGCAGTTCTTC. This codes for CASSIPREGEQFF.

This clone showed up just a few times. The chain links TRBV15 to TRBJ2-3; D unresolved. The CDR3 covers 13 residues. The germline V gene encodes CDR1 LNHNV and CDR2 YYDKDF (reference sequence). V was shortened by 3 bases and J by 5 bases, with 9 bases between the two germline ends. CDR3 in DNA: TGTGCCACCAGCAGGGACCAAGGAGATACGCAGTATTTT. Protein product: CATSRDQGDTQYF.

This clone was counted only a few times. The CDR3 DNA reads as TGTGCCAGCAGTCCACCCCAGCGTTTCGAGCAGTACTTC. Its translation is CASSPPQRFEQYF. This chain joins TRBV5-6 and TRBJ2-5; no firm D call. The end of the DNA is better explained by TRBJ2-7, so the J call may be wrong. Germline CDR1 and CDR2: SGHDT and YYEEEE. The CDR3 contains 13 residues.

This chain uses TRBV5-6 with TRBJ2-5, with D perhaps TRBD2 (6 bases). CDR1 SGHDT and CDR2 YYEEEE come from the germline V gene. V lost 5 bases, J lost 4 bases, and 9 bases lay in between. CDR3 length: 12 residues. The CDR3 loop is CASRKGGETQYF. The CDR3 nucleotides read TGTGCCAGCAGAAAGGGAGGAGAGACCCAGTACTTC.

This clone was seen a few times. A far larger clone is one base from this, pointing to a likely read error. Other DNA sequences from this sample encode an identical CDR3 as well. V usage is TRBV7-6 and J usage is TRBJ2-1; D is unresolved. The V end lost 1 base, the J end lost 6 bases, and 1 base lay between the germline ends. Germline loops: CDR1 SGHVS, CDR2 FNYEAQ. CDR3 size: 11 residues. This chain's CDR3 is CASSLGNEQFF. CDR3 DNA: TGTGCCAGCAGCTTAGGCAATGAGCAGTTCTTC.

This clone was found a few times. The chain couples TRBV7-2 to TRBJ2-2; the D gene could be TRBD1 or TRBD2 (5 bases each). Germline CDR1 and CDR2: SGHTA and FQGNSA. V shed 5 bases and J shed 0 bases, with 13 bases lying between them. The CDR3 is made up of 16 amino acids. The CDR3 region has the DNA TGTGCCAGCAGCCCACCGGGACGACCGAACACCGGGGAGCTGTTTTTT. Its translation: CASSPPGRPNTGELFF.

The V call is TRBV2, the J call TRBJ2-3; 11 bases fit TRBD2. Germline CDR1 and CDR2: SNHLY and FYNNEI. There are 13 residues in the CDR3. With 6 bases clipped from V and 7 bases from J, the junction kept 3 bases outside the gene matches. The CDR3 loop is CASSATSGNTQYF. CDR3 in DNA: TGTGCCAGCAGCGCGACTAGCGGGAATACGCAGTATTTT.